These T cell receptor beta chains were read from a single sample in a study of blood T cells in healthy people across ages. TCRdb fed the 5' RACE reads into MiXCR, producing one record per CDR3 protein. The sample includes some 1.4 million distinct CDR3 sequences, 42% seen only once; the top ten take 7.9%. The material sequenced was blood. Receptors originate from a woman under 30 in good health. Both conserved end residues are part of each CDR3. D genes are given only for firm matches. Expanded clones get a size class; other rows say once, few or many, or leave the size out.

NA	TRBV20-1	TRBJ1-2	NA	TGCAGTGCTAGACAGCTTTCTAACTATGGCTACACCTTC	CSARQLSNYGYTF
few	TRBV7-2	TRBJ1-2	NA	TGTGCCAGCAGCGGCAGCTTCCAGGGTAGCTATGGCTACACCTTC	CASSGSFQGSYGYTF
few	TRBV28	TRBJ1-5	TRBD1	TGTGCCAGCAGTTTGGGGGACAGGGAGGGTCAGCCCCAGCATTTT	CASSLGDREGQPQHF
few	TRBV7-7	TRBJ2-1	TRBD2	TGTGCCAGCAGCTTACCCCTAGCGGGAGCTGAGCAGTTCTTC	CASSLPLAGAEQFF
few	TRBV7-8	TRBJ2-3	NA	TGTGCCAGCAGCTTAGTTACTCTTAGTACAGATACGCAGTATTTT	CASSLVTLSTDTQYF
NA	TRBV7-9	TRBJ2-1	NA	TGTGCCAGCAGCGTATCTGGGAGATTCAATGAGCAGTTCTTC	CASSVSGRFNEQFF
NA	TRBV7-2	TRBJ1-2	NA	TGTGCCAGCAGGGGGGAGAACTATGGCTACACCTTC	CASRGENYGYTF
NA	TRBV5-1	TRBJ1-2	NA	TGCGCCAGCAGCTTCGACCGCCAGCTCTATGGCTACACCTTC	CASSFDRQLYGYTF
NA	TRBV7-9	TRBJ2-7	NA	TGTGCCAGCAGCTCCCAGAATTGGCCCTCCTACGAGCAGTACTTC	CASSSQNWPSYEQYF
NA	TRBV6-6	TRBJ1-5	NA	TGTGCCAGCAGTTACTTAGGTTCCCGTGATCAGCCCCAGCATTTT	CASSYLGSRDQPQHF
NA	TRBV25-1	TRBJ2-1	TRBD1	TGTGCCAGCAGTGAATCTGAAGTAGGGGGCGACAATGAGCAGTTCTTC	CASSESEVGGDNEQFF
NA	TRBV28	TRBJ1-3	TRBD1	TGTGCCAGCACTTACCAGGGGGGAGCACGCACCATATATTTT	CASTYQGGARTIYF
few	TRBV6-5	TRBJ2-7	NA	TGTGCCAGCAGTTACTCGTTGTTGTACAGAACCTACGAGCAGTACTTC	CASSYSLLYRTYEQYF
NA	TRBV2	TRBJ2-5	TRBD1	TGTGCCAGCAGTGCAAATCCGGGACAGCAAGAGACCCAGTACTTC	CASSANPGQQETQYF
NA	TRBV20-1	TRBJ2-4	TRBD2	TGCAGTGCTAGAGATCTCAGTAGCGGGAGGAGTCGGGCCAAAAACATTCAGTACTTC	CSARDLSSGRSRAKNIQYF
NA	TRBV20-1	TRBJ2-7	NA	TGCAGTGCTCCGAGCGGGACAGTGATCAACGAGCGGTACTTC	CSAPSGTVINERYF
few	TRBV9	TRBJ2-5	NA	TGTGCCAGCAGCGTGGGGGACTGGGGAAACCAAGAGACCCAGTACTTC	CASSVGDWGNQETQYF
NA	TRBV9	TRBJ2-7	NA	TGTGCCAGCAGCCAAACACCGGGGGGCACCTACGAGCAGTACTTC	CASSQTPGGTYEQYF
NA	TRBV6-1	TRBJ2-4	NA	TGTGCCAGCAGTGAATGGGGGCCAGCCAAAAACATTCAGTACTTC	CASSEWGPAKNIQYF
NA	TRBV7-3	TRBJ1-2	NA	TGTGCCAGCAGTCCCGGTCACCAGGACTATGGCTACACCTTC	CASSPGHQDYGYTF
few	TRBV5-1	TRBJ2-5	NA	TGCGCCAGCAGCTTAAGACTACCGCCCCAAGAGACCCAGTACTTC	CASSLRLPPQETQYF
NA	TRBV6-5	TRBJ2-7	TRBD1	TGTGCCAGCAGTTATCGAGGGATTACAGGGGGCGGGTACGAGCAGTACTTC	CASSYRGITGGGYEQYF
once	TRBV2	TRBJ1-5	NA	TGTGCCAGCAGTGACGAGGACGGCGTCAATCAGCCCCAGCATTTT	CASSDEDGVNQPQHF
few	TRBV10-3	TRBJ2-1	NA	TGTGCCGGCGGTACAGGGGGGGACAATGAGCAGTTCTTC	CAGGTGGDNEQFF
NA	TRBV6-1	TRBJ2-3	NA	TGTGCCAGCACCCCTCGCGTGGGAGAAGTAATTACGTCAGATACGCAGTATTTT	CASTPRVGEVITSDTQYF
NA	TRBV20-1	TRBJ2-5	TRBD2	TGCAGTGCCGGCCCCTCGGGGACTAGCGGAGAGACCCAGTACTTC	CSAGPSGTSGETQYF
many	TRBV6-6	TRBJ2-7	NA	TGTGCCAGCACTCCAACAGGGATGTACGAGCAGTACTTC	CASTPTGMYEQYF
few	TRBV4-2	TRBJ2-7	TRBD2	TGTGCCAGCAGCCAAGGAGGGGCTAGCGGCACCTACGAGCAGTACTTC	CASSQGGASGTYEQYF
many	TRBV12-3/TRBV12-4	TRBJ2-7	TRBD2	TGTGCCAGCAGGGCTAGCGGAGTTTCCTACGAGCAGTACTTC	CASRASGVSYEQYF
NA	TRBV29-1	TRBJ2-7	TRBD2	TGCAGCCCCGGTGAGAAGGGAGGGTACGAGCAGTACTTC	CSPGEKGGYEQYF
NA	TRBV5-5	TRBJ1-6	NA	TGTGCCAGCAGCCTTATATTAACACCCCTCCACTTT	CASSLILTPLHF
NA	TRBV4-1	TRBJ2-5	TRBD2	TGCGCCAGCAGCCTAGTGACTAGCGAGCAGACCCAGTACTTC	CASSLVTSEQTQYF
NA	TRBV5-1	TRBJ1-1	NA	TGCGCCAGCAGCTCTTTGGAAGCTGAAGCTTTCTTT	CASSSLEAEAFF
NA	TRBV7-3	TRBJ2-3	NA	TGTGCCAGCAGCCCCCGGGACCCGACAACCACAGATACGCAGTATTTT	CASSPRDPTTTDTQYF
NA	TRBV7-2	TRBJ2-1	NA	TGTGCCAGCAGCTTATGGCGGGACTCCTACAATGAGCAGTTCTTC	CASSLWRDSYNEQFF
few	TRBV20-1	TRBJ2-5	NA	TGCAGTGCTAGGGGAGGAGGGACAGTGTACCAAGAGACCCAGTACTTC	CSARGGGTVYQETQYF
NA	TRBV12-3/TRBV12-4	TRBJ2-7	NA	TGTGCCAGCGGGAAGGGGAGGTACGAGCAGTACTTC	CASGKGRYEQYF
few	TRBV5-1	TRBJ2-3	TRBD2	TGCGCCAGCAGCTTAAAACTAGCGGGAATCACAGATACGCAGTATTTT	CASSLKLAGITDTQYF
NA	TRBV7-2	TRBJ2-5	NA	TGTGCCAGCAGCGTTCGTCAGGTCCCTTTCTACGAGCGGTACTTC	CASSVRQVPFYERYF
NA	TRBV7-7	TRBJ2-1	TRBD2	TGTGCCAGCAGCTCCTGGGCGGGGCGGGAGGGCCCCTACAATGAGCAGTTCTTC	CASSSWAGREGPYNEQFF
few	TRBV12-3/TRBV12-4	TRBJ1-6	NA	TGTGCCAGCAGCTACTCTCACGGTTCCTCCTATAATTCACCCCTCCACTTT	CASSYSHGSSYNSPLHF
few	TRBV20-1	TRBJ2-1	TRBD1	TGCAGTGCTAGAGGCGCCCCGGGACAGGGGGCTATTTACAATGAGCAGTTCTTC	CSARGAPGQGAIYNEQFF
NA	TRBV3-1	TRBJ2-1	TRBD2	TGTGCCAGCAGCCAAGCTGGACTAGCGTCTGAGCAGTTCTTC	CASSQAGLASEQFF
few	TRBV24-1	TRBJ2-1	NA	TGTGCCACCATTGGGGGTGAGCAGTTCTTC	CATIGGEQFF
once	TRBV20-1	TRBJ2-7	TRBD2	TGCAGTGCAAATCAGGGCGGGAGGGTCCCCTCCACCTACGAGCAGTACTTC	CSANQGGRVPSTYEQYF
NA	TRBV25-1	TRBJ2-1	TRBD2	TGTGCCAGCAGTGGCAGCGGGGGGGCTTTCAATGAGCAGTTCTTC	CASSGSGGAFNEQFF
few	TRBV6-6	TRBJ2-1	NA	TGTGCCAGCAGTTACAGGGAAAATGAGCAGTTCTTC	CASSYRENEQFF
few	TRBV12-3/TRBV12-4	TRBJ2-3	TRBD2	TGTGCCAGCAGTTTAAAGGGGCCCCTAGCGGGAGTTACAGATACGCAGTATTTT	CASSLKGPLAGVTDTQYF
NA	TRBV12-5	TRBJ2-3	NA	TGTGCTAGTGGCCTCGGAACGGCCTCTGTCGGGGCTACGCAGTATTTT	CASGLGTASVGATQYF
few	TRBV27	TRBJ1-2	NA	TGTGCCAGCAGTTTCTCCCCAGGCAGAAACTATGGCTACACCTTC	CASSFSPGRNYGYTF
NA	TRBV7-9	TRBJ2-1	TRBD2	TGTGCCAGCAGCGCGAGACTAGCGGGGGGGGATAATGAGCAGTTCTTC	CASSARLAGGDNEQFF
NA	TRBV20-1	TRBJ2-7	NA	TGCAGTGCTAGAGATCCGGGCAGGAACCTCCCCTACGAGCAGTACTTC	CSARDPGRNLPYEQYF